The table lists the clone carrying this T cell receptor (beta chain) with many counts. Carried by each TCR cDNA molecule was a unique molecular identifier. TCRdb called the 5' RACE reads again in MiXCR, with one record for every CDR3 protein. The table has some 110,000 distinct CDR3 sequences, approximately 12% seen once. Described time point: blood at routine non-recurrence follow-up after resection. Sequencing of whole RNA from tumor, nontumor lung or frozen PBMC involved no sorting. The sample comes from a study of spatial heterogeneity in lung cancer. Study information: Donation came from approximately 69 patients with untreated early-stage non-small cell lung cancer. Follow-up PBMC specimens underwent sequencing when available; their median timing was approximately 22 months after resection. An average of more than ten raw reads was observed per unique TCR and UMI combination.

CDR3 size: 12 residues. V lost 4 bases to trimming and J lost 6 bases, with 10 bases between them. Germline V gene sequence: CDR1 ENHRY, CDR2 SYGVKD. This clonotype was obtained from a male donor with early-stage non-small cell lung cancer. V usage is TRBV10-3 and J usage is TRBJ2-7; D unclear. The starting material was PBMCs, obtained at follow-up. CDR3 protein: CAISGTDSEQYF. The CDR3 DNA reads as TGTGCCATCAGTGGGACGGATTCCGAGCAGTACTTC.